Shown below are 17 T cell receptor beta chains from a single sample sequenced in a study of cytomegalovirus exposure and HLA in healthy donors. PCR employed 60 Vbeta and 13 Jbeta primers. TCRdb's copy holds only in-frame clones and misses some; the assay was immunoSEQ multiplex PCR. The data contain about 99,000 clones, over 65% of them singletons. The material sequenced was PBMCs. Every receptor here comes from a man aged 35-49 years in good health and CMV-seronegative.

The sample holds one count of this clone. The chain joins TRBV28 to TRBJ1-5, with a weak D call TRBD1 (5 bases). Trimming shortened V by 2 bases and J by 0 bases, and 14 bases separated the two germline ends. Per the germline V gene, CDR1 is MDHEN and CDR2 is SYDVKM. The CDR3 sequence is 17 residues long. The CDR3 reads CASSLVGQGGSNQPQHF. DNA for the CDR3: TGTGCCAGCAGTTTAGTCGGGCAGGGAGGTAGCAATCAGCCCCAGCATTTT.

The J gene is TRBJ1-3, the V gene TRBV7-9, with D tentatively TRBD1 (6 bases). The length of the CDR3 is 15 residues. Germline V CDR1 and CDR2: SEHNR, FQNEAQ (reference sequence). V was pared by 3 bases and J by 5 bases, with 14 bases between. The CDR3 DNA reads TGTGCCAGCAGCTTGTCCGGGACATTGAGAAACACCATATATTTT. Its protein product is CASSLSGTLRNTIYF.

This chain connects TRBV28 to TRBJ2-1, with 10 bases matching TRBD2. With 2 bases clipped from V and 6 bases from J, the junction kept 4 bases outside the gene matches. The CDR3 is made up of 15 amino acids. CDR1 and CDR2 from the germline V gene are MDHEN and SYDVKM. CDR3 sequence (DNA): TGTGCCAGCAGTTTAGTAGCGGGGGGACGCAATGAGCAGTTCTTC. Its protein is CASSLVAGGRNEQFF. The complete variable domain, with remaining parts taken from reference TRBV28 and TRBJ2-1, reads DVKVTQSSRYLVKRTGEKVFLECVQDMDHENMFWYRQDPGLGLRLIYFSYDVKMKEKGDIPEGYSVSREKKERFSLILESASTNQTSMYLCASSLVAGGRNEQFFGPGTRLTVL.

This clone was detected a few times. The chain couples TRBV4-2 to TRBJ2-7; D gene ambiguous. CDR1 is LGHNA and CDR2 is YNFKEQ in the germline V gene. This CDR3 spans 14 amino acids. V was pared by 3 bases and J by 2 bases, with 11 bases between. Here the CDR3 reads CASSQEPGAYEQYF. The CDR3 DNA sequence: TGTGCCAGCAGCCAGGAGCCCGGAGCCTACGAGCAGTACTTC.

The chain recombines TRBV5-6 with TRBJ1-4; D is uncertain. V shed 0 bases and J shed 10 bases, with 7 bases lying between them. Germline loops: CDR1 SGHDT, CDR2 YYEEEE. This CDR3 contains 12 residues. The CDR3 loop reads CASSLASGKLFF. The DNA of the CDR3 is TGTGCCAGCAGCTTGGCGTCGGGAAAACTGTTTTTT. Using reference TRBV5-6 and TRBJ1-4 for the parts outside the CDR3, the full variable domain is DAGVTQSPTHLIKTRGQQVTLRCSPKSGHDTVSWYQQALGQGPQFIFQYYEEEERQRGNFPDRFSGHQFPNYSSELNVNALLLGDSALYLCASSLASGKLFFGSGTQLSVL.

This chain joins TRBV9 and TRBJ2-1, with TRBD2 matching over 8 bases. Per germline, CDR1 SGDLS and CDR2 YYNGEE. The CDR3 runs 19 residues. J was trimmed by 2 bases and V by 0 bases; bases with no gene match: 13. Here the CDR3 reads CASSVAETSGSRPYNEQFF. The DNA of the CDR3 is TGTGCCAGCAGCGTAGCAGAAACTAGCGGCTCTCGCCCCTACAATGAGCAGTTCTTC.

The J gene is TRBJ1-1, the V gene TRBV5-1; 10 nucleotides line up with TRBD1. Germline values: CDR1 SGHRS, CDR2 YFSETQ. CDR3 size: 15 residues. Trimming removed 0 bases from V and 4 bases from J; junction bases left unmatched: 3. This CDR3 is CASSLGQGAGTEAFF. CDR3 nucleotides: TGCGCCAGCAGCTTGGGACAGGGGGCTGGCACTGAAGCTTTCTTT.

The chain uses TRBV7-9 and TRBJ1-1; 7 nucleotides line up with TRBD1. Germline CDR1 and CDR2: SEHNR and FQNEAQ (reference sequence). CDR3 size: 11 residues. Germline trimming cut 6 bases from V and 11 bases from J; bases unmatched to any gene: 6. The DNA of the CDR3 is TGTGCCAGCAGGGGGGGCAGGGGGGCTTTCTTT. Translation: CASRGGRGAFF.

The chain links TRBV5-1 to TRBJ1-2, with 8 bases aligning to TRBD1. The CDR3 extends over 14 amino acids. CDR1 and CDR2 from the germline V gene are SGHRS and YFSETQ. V shed 4 bases and J 5 bases; nucleotides not matched to a gene: 7. This chain's CDR3 is CASSPTGAKYGYTF. CDR3 in DNA: TGCGCCAGCAGCCCGACAGGGGCGAAGTATGGCTACACCTTC.

V gene TRBV2 combines with J gene TRBJ2-4; D is perhaps TRBD1 (6 bases). Per germline, CDR1 SNHLY and CDR2 FYNNEI. V was clipped by 8 bases and J by 7 bases, with 15 bases between them. The CDR3 is made up of 13 amino acids. The CDR3 bases are TGTGCCAGCTGGGATTTTGGGGGCAACATTCAGTACTTC. This sequence encodes CASWDFGGNIQYF.

The genes are TRBV6-1 and TRBJ2-1; D may be TRBD2 (7 bases). Germline V gene sequence: CDR1 MNHNS, CDR2 SASEGT. The CDR3 has 15 amino acids. Trimming took off 8 bases at V and 6 bases at J, with 20 bases between the two ends. CDR3 protein: CASARGGAGGNEQFF. In nucleotides, the CDR3 is TGTGCCAGCGCGAGGGGGGGGGCGGGTGGCAATGAGCAGTTCTTC.

This chain links TRBV2 with TRBJ2-5, with 9 bases lining up with TRBD2. CDR1 and CDR2 from the germline V gene are SNHLY and FYNNEI. After removal of 6 bases from V and 5 bases from J, the junction contained 4 bases not matched to a gene. The length of the CDR3 is 13 residues. In DNA, the CDR3 is TGTGCCAGCAGGGGCGGGGGGGTGGAGACCCAGTACTTC. Amino acid sequence: CASRGGGVETQYF.

CDR3 DNA: TGTGCCAGCACCGTACTAGATAACTCCTACGAGCAGTACTTC. It yields the protein CASTVLDNSYEQYF. V and J are TRBV6-1 and TRBJ2-5, with a tentative D call TRBD2 (5 bases). The J call may be faulty, since TRBJ2-7 better matches the DNA end. The germline V gene encodes CDR1 MNHNS and CDR2 SASEGT. This CDR3 has 14 amino acids.

V usage is TRBV5-4 and J usage is TRBJ2-1; 9 nucleotides agree with TRBD2. The CDR3 sequence is 15 residues long. Trimming cost V 2 bases and J 0 bases; bases outside gene matches: 0. The germline gives CDR1 SGHNT, CDR2 YYREEE (reference sequence). CDR3 loop: CASSFSGGSYNEQFF. In nucleotides, the CDR3 is TGTGCCAGCAGCTTTAGCGGGGGCTCCTACAATGAGCAGTTCTTC.

The chain carries TRBV10-2 and TRBJ1-1; 7 nucleotides agree with TRBD1. V lost 10 bases to trimming and J lost 1 base; unmatched junction nucleotides: 6. The CDR3 has 13 residues. Germline V lookup: CDR1 WSHSY, CDR2 SAAADI. Here the CDR3 DNA reads TGCGCCACTGGGGACAGCGCGAACACTGAAGCTTTCTTT. The encoded protein is CATGDSANTEAFF.

The chain links TRBV5-1 to TRBJ2-7; 7 nucleotides align to TRBD2. V was clipped by 0 bases and J by 4 bases; unmatched bases: 4. Germline V gives CDR1 SGHRS, CDR2 YFSETQ. This CDR3 is built from 14 residues. The chain's CDR3 is CASSLVASGYEQYF. The CDR3, as DNA: TGCGCCAGCAGCTTGGTGGCTAGCGGTTACGAGCAGTACTTC.

The CDR3 protein is CASSPPGQGSSGANVLTF. In DNA, the CDR3 is TGTGCCAGCAGTCCCCCGGGACAGGGGTCCTCTGGGGCCAACGTCCTGACTTTC. V is TRBV28 and J is TRBJ2-6, with 10 bases aligning to TRBD1. Per germline, CDR1 MDHEN and CDR2 SYDVKM. This CDR3 is 18 amino acids long. V shed 5 bases and J 0 bases; nucleotides not matched to a gene: 7.